These 3 T cell receptor beta chains were all obtained from the same sample, sequenced in a study of blood T cell repertoires in COVID-19. Data came from immunoSEQ multiplex PCR; TCRdb stores just in-frame clones and leaves some out. The sample has 350,000 to 400,000 clones, roughly 90% seen once. The sequenced sample was PBMCs or T cells enriched from blood (not recorded which). The receptors were gathered from a woman aged 25 to 39 who had recovered from COVID-19.

The CDR3: CASSQDSAENTEAFF. Written as DNA, the CDR3 is TGTGCCAGCAGCCAAGACTCGGCGGAGAACACTGAAGCTTTCTTT. The chain couples TRBV4-2 to TRBJ1-1, with D unresolved. Germline CDR1 and CDR2: LGHNA and YNFKEQ. The CDR3 is 15 amino acids. V was clipped by 0 bases and J by 1 base, with 9 bases between them.

J is TRBJ1-5 and V is TRBV7-6, with 7 bases aligning to TRBD1. Germline trimming cut 5 bases from V and 4 bases from J; bases unmatched to any gene: 14. The CDR3 is 17 residues long. Germline V lookup: CDR1 SGHVS, CDR2 FNYEAQ. The CDR3 loop reads CASSLTHGARGNQPQHF. The CDR3 DNA reads TGTGCCAGCAGCCTGACCCATGGGGCCAGGGGGAATCAGCCCCAGCATTTT.

The chain recombines TRBV20-1 with TRBJ1-4; 8 bases map to TRBD1. CDR1 and CDR2 from the germline V gene are DFQATT and SNEGSKA (reference sequence). The V gene end was trimmed by 3 bases and the J gene end by 8 bases; junction bases not matched to a gene: 11. There are 15 residues in the CDR3. The CDR3 here is CSASWSGQGREKLFF. CDR3 nucleotide sequence: TGCAGTGCTAGTTGGTCAGGACAGGGTAGGGAAAAACTGTTTTTT.